Each of the 19 T cell receptor beta chains below was sequenced from the same sample in a study of blood T cell repertoires in COVID-19. Clones were sequenced by immunoSEQ multiplex PCR, and TCRdb holds only the in-frame ones, with some missing. This table has 55,000 to 90,000 clones, approximately 89% appearing once. Material for sequencing was peripheral blood. The source of these receptors is a woman aged 80 or older with active or convalescent COVID-19.

This chain connects TRBV12-5 to TRBJ1-1; D is ambiguous. Germline V gives CDR1 LGHNT, CDR2 FRNRAP. V was clipped by 6 bases and J by 1 base, with 12 bases between them. The CDR3 is 14 amino acids. In nucleotides, the CDR3 is TGTGCTAGTGGCCCCCCCCCACAGAACACTGAAGCTTTCTTT. Residues: CASGPPPQNTEAFF.

The chain is built from TRBV7-6 and TRBJ2-1, with 15 nucleotides matching TRBD2. Germline V gene sequence: CDR1 SGHVS, CDR2 FNYEAQ. The CDR3 is made up of 17 amino acids. The V gene end was trimmed by 4 bases and the J gene end by 7 bases; junction bases not matched to a gene: 8. The CDR3 bases are TGTGCCAGCAGCTCAGGACTAGCGGGGGGGCCTGGAAATGAGCAGTTCTTC. It specifies CASSSGLAGGPGNEQFF.

The J gene is TRBJ2-2, the V gene TRBV6-5; 7 bases line up with TRBD1. CDR3 size: 15 residues. The germline CDR1 and CDR2 sequences are MNHEY and SVGAGI. Germline trimming cut 6 bases from V and 1 base from J; bases unmatched to any gene: 5. CDR3 sequence (DNA): TGTGCCAGCAGCAAAGGACAGGAGAACACCGGGGAGCTGTTTTTT. It is translated as CASSKGQENTGELFF.

This chain links TRBV27 with TRBJ1-3, with 8 bases lining up with TRBD1. V was clipped by 2 bases and J by 2 bases; unmatched bases: 5. Germline CDR1 and CDR2: MNHEY and SMNVEV (reference sequence). This CDR3 has 16 amino acids. CDR3 protein: CASSLTGGFAGNTIYF. The DNA for the CDR3 is TGTGCCAGCAGTTTAACAGGGGGGTTTGCTGGAAACACCATATATTTT.

The CDR3, as DNA: TGTGCCAGCAGCTACCAAAGGGGTTCTGAAGCTTTCTTT. Translated, it gives CASSYQRGSEAFF. The chain couples TRBV11-3 to TRBJ1-1; D possibly corresponds to TRBD1 (5 bases). Trimming took off 4 bases at V and 6 bases at J, with 12 bases between the two ends. This CDR3 region has 13 residues. Per germline, CDR1 SGHNT and CDR2 YENEEA.

The chain uses TRBV6-5 and TRBJ2-1; 8 positions match TRBD1. Germline V gives CDR1 MNHEY, CDR2 SVGAGI. The junction had 8 bases not matched to a gene; V was cut back by 0 bases and J by 13 bases. This CDR3 comprises 14 residues. CDR3 loop: CASSYSIPAGGQFF. CDR3 nucleotides: TGTGCCAGCAGTTACTCCATACCAGCAGGGGGCCAGTTCTTC.

The chain uses TRBV4-3 and TRBJ1-4, with 10 bases fitting TRBD1. The CDR3 consists of 15 residues. The V and J ends lost 4 bases and 8 bases, in that order; junction bases with no gene match: 7. Germline CDR1 LGHNA, CDR2 YSLEER. This CDR3 reads CASSRGDRGFEKLFF. The CDR3 DNA follows: TGCGCCAGCAGCCGGGGGGACAGGGGATTCGAAAAACTGTTTTTT.

Concerning this clone itself: The junction and the germline gene differ at one end; a read error may be behind it. This chain joins TRBV5-4 and TRBJ2-7; 8 bases fit TRBD1. This CDR3 spans 13 amino acids. Germline V gene lookup returns CDR1 SGHNT and CDR2 YYREEE (reference sequence). The CDR3 DNA is TGTGCCAGCAGCTTGGATATCCGGGACAGGCTGAACTTC. It codes for CASSLDIRDRLNF. The full variable domain, in which reference TRBV5-4 and TRBJ2-7 provide the parts outside the CDR3, is ETGVTQSPTHLIKTRGQQVTLRCSSQSGHNTVSWYQQALGQGPQFIFQYYREEENGRGNFPPRFSGLQFPNYSSELNVNALELDDSALYLCASSLDIRDRLNFGPGTRLTVT.

The chain is built from TRBV27 and TRBJ2-7, with 8 bases identical to TRBD1. The CDR3 contains 14 residues. Germline-derived CDR1 and CDR2 are MNHEY and SMNVEV (reference sequence). Trimming removed 4 bases from V and 1 base from J; junction bases left unmatched: 3. CDR3 bases: TGTGCCAGCAGTTCCCGGACAGGGTCCTACGAGCAGTACTTC. It is translated as CASSSRTGSYEQYF.

This clone is judged medium-sized (0.01 to 0.1%). The rearrangement uses TRBV6-4 and TRBJ2-5, with 8 bases matching TRBD1. Per germline, CDR1 MRHNA and CDR2 SNTAGT. The V and J ends lost 6 bases and 5 bases, in that order; junction bases with no gene match: 8. This CDR3 region has 14 residues. CDR3 residues: CASSPGQGSETQYF. DNA of the CDR3: TGTGCCAGCAGCCCCGGACAGGGTTCCGAGACCCAGTACTTC.

The chain couples TRBV6-6 to TRBJ2-3; tentative D call: TRBD2 (6 bases). The length of the CDR3 is 13 residues. The germline V gene has CDR1 MNHNY and CDR2 SVGAGI (reference sequence). Trimming left V 4 bases short and J 3 bases short, with 8 bases between. CDR3 coding DNA: TGTGCCAGCAGTTTTGGGGGGACAGATACGCAGTATTTT. This translates into CASSFGGTDTQYF.

The chain uses TRBV6-4 and TRBJ2-6; the match to TRBD1 covers 10 bases. The CDR3 spans 17 residues. Trimming cost V 7 bases and J 4 bases; bases outside gene matches: 10. Germline V gives CDR1 MRHNA, CDR2 SNTAGT. Here the CDR3 DNA reads TGTGCCAGCACCCCGACAGGGGGCCTTGGCGGGGCCAACGTCCTGACTTTC. It translates to CASTPTGGLGGANVLTF.

The chain couples TRBV30 to TRBJ1-1; possibly TRBD1 for D (6 bases). V lost 4 bases and J lost 7, with 22 bases in between. CDR3 length: 15 amino acids. CDR1 is GTSNPN, CDR2 SVGIG, per germline (reference sequence). CDR3 bases: TGTGCCTGGACCCCCATTTTGCAGGGGACCCTTGAAGCTTTCTTT. It is translated as CAWTPILQGTLEAFF.

This chain uses TRBV2 with TRBJ2-7; weak D call: TRBD1 (5 bases). V lost 7 bases, J lost 1 base, and 11 bases lay in between. CDR1 and CDR2 (germline): SNHLY, FYNNEI. CDR3 length equals 13 residues. The CDR3 here is CASMVQDSYEQYF. CDR3 bases: TGTGCCAGCATGGTACAGGATTCCTACGAGCAGTACTTC.

The chain links TRBV9 to TRBJ2-7; 7 bases match TRBD1. Per germline, CDR1 SGDLS and CDR2 YYNGEE. The CDR3 is 16 residues long. V trimming: 3 bases; J trimming: 13 bases; junction bases outside the gene matches: 22. The CDR3 coding sequence is TGTGCCAGCAGCGGACAACCGGGACAGAGGACCGAGGGGGTATACTTC. Its translation: CASSGQPGQRTEGVYF.

V and J are TRBV21-1 and TRBJ1-5; TRBD1 is taken as the D call from the table, unchecked against the DNA. TRBV21-1 is a known pseudogene. The CDR3 is made up of 14 amino acids. Here the CDR3 DNA reads TGTGCCAGCAGCAAATGGCAGGGCTTCCAGCCCCAGCATTTT. It is translated as CASSKWQGFQPQHF.

The J gene is TRBJ1-5, the V gene TRBV3-1 (or the pseudogene TRBV3-2); D remains unclear. From germline, CDR1 is LGHDT and CDR2 YNNKEL (reference sequence). The CDR3 runs to 14 residues. V was cut by 0 bases and J by 5 bases, with 8 bases left in between. CDR3 coding DNA: TGTGCCAGCAGCCAAGATCGGAGCTATCAGCCCCAGCATTTT. It specifies CASSQDRSYQPQHF.

The chain joins TRBV7-8 to TRBJ1-3; D remains unclear. Deletions cut 3 bases from V and 2 bases from J, with 8 bases between. The V gene's germline CDR1 is SGHVS and CDR2 FQNEAQ. CDR3 size: 14 residues. The CDR3 reads CASSFAGTGNTIYF. The DNA for the CDR3 is TGTGCCAGCAGCTTCGCGGGTACTGGAAACACCATATATTTT. Together with reference TRBV7-8 and TRBJ1-3, the CDR3 gives the full variable domain: GAGVSQSPRYKVAKRGQDVALRCDPISGHVSLFWYQQALGQGPEFLTYFQNEAQLDKSGLPSDRFFAERPEGSVSTLKIQRTQQEDSAVYLCASSFAGTGNTIYFGEGSWLTVV.

The chain links TRBV19 to TRBJ2-2, with unresolved D. CDR1 LNHDA and CDR2 SQIVND come from the germline V gene (reference sequence). The CDR3 runs 12 residues. V was cut by 7 bases and J by 5 bases, with 8 bases left in between. The CDR3 region has the DNA TGTGCCAGTATGGCGAGGACCGGGGAGCTGTTTTTT. Its protein product is CASMARTGELFF.